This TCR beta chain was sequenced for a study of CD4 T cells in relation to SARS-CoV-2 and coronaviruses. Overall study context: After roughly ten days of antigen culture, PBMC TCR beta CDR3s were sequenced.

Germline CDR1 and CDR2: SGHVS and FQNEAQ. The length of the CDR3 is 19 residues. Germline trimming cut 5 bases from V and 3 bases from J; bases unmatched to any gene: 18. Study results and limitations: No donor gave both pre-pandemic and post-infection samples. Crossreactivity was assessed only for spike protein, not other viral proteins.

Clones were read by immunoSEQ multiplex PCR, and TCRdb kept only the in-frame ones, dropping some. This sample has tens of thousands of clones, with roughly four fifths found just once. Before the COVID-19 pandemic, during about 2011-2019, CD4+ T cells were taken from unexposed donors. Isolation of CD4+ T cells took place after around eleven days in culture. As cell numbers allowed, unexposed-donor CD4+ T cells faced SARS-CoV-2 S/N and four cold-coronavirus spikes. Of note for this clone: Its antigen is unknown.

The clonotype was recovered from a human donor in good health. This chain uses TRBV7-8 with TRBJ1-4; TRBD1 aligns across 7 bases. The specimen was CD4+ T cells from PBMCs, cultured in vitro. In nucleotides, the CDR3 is TGTGCCAGCAGCCACCTTGCCATAACCGCGGGACAGTCTAATGAAAAACTGTTTTTT. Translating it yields CASSHLAITAGQSNEKLFF.